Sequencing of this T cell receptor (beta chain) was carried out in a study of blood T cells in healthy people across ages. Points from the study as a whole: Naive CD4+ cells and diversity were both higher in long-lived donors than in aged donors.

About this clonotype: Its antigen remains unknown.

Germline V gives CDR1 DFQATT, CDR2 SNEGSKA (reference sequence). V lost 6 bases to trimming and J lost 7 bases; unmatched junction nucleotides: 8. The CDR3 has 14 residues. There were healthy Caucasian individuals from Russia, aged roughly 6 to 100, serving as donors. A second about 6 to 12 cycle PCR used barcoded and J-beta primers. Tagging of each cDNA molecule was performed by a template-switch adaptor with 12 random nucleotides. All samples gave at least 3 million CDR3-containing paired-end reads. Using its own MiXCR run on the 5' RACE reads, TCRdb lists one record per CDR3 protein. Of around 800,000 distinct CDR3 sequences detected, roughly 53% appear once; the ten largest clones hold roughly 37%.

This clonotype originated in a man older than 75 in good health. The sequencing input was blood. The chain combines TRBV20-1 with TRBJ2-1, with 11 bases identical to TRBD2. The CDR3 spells CSAPGSGRVNEQFF. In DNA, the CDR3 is TGCAGTGCCCCAGGTAGCGGGAGGGTGAATGAGCAGTTCTTC.